This T cell receptor (beta chain) was sequenced during a study of T cell responses to AZD1222 COVID-19 vaccine. Clones were sequenced by immunoSEQ multiplex PCR, and TCRdb holds only the in-frame ones, with some missing. Among around 160,000 clones listed, 75% to 95% were seen once. CDR3 length: 15 amino acids. Per germline, CDR1 MDHEN and CDR2 SYDVKM. Trimming stripped 5 bases from V and 7 bases from J, with 17 bases between. The chain employs TRBV28 and TRBJ2-2; TRBD1 might be the D (7 bases). The clonotype originates from an adult in good health. The sample consisted of peripheral blood, taken on day 0 of MenACWY control vaccination. CDR3 coding DNA: TGTGCCAGCAGTGGGGCAGGGGGGTCGAACGGGGAGCTGTTTTTT. Protein product: CASSGAGGSNGELFF.